The source of this T cell receptor (beta chain) is a study of blood T cell repertoires in COVID-19. Recruited during active infection, patients (from Seattle) were subsequently followed longitudinally. Authors' data handling: Reference gene primer amplification yielded estimated nucleated cell counts. Generated by immunoSEQ multiplex PCR, the TCRdb table keeps only in-frame clones and is missing some. Clone size and the V and J calls come from that table; the DNA yielded D and trimming. Of some 80,000 clones in the sample, just over 90% were seen once. Input material: peripheral blood. The sequence was collected from a man aged 50-60 years with COVID-19, enrolled during active disease.

The CDR3 DNA sequence: TGTGCCAGCAGCGCTAGCGGGACAAGTCGAGATACGCAGTATTTT. It encodes CASSASGTSRDTQYF. The chain couples TRBV7-3 to TRBJ2-3, with 9 bases identical to TRBD2. CDR1 is SGHTA, CDR2 FQGTGA, per germline. There are 15 residues in the CDR3. V trimming: 5 bases; J trimming: 5 bases; junction bases outside the gene matches: 8.